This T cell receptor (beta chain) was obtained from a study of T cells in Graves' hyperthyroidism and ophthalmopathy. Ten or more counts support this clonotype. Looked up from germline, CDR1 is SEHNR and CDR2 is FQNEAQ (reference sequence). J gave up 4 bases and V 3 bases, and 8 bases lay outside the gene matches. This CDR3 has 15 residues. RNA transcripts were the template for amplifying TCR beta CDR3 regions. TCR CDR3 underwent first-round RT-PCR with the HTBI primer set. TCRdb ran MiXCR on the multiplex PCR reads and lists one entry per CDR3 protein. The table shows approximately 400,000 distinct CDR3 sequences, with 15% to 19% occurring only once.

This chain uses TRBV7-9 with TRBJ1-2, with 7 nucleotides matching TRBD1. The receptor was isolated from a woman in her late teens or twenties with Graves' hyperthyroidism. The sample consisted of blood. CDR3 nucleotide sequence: TGTGCCAGCAGCTTTGGTGACAGGGAGGCCTATGGCTACACCTTC. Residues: CASSFGDREAYGYTF.